The sample holds many counts of the clone carrying this TCR beta chain. As yet, its antigen is unknown. This sample is part of a study of CD8 T cells in ankylosing spondylitis. Study observations and caveats: Researchers reportedly found disease-linked clones significantly enriched in matched ankylosing spondylitis synovial fluid. Previously reported in reactive arthritis synovial fluid and blood were some of the motif variants. Made up of about eight highly homologous variants, a TCR beta motif appeared characteristic of ankylosing spondylitis blood.

Library preparation for TCR beta used quantitative 5'-RACE with molecular barcodes. TCRdb used MiXCR to reprocess the 5' RACE reads, holding one entry per CDR3 protein. This table has fewer than 200,000 distinct CDR3 sequences, over 15% appearing once. This clonotype was sampled from a male donor between 5 and 35 years old with ankylosing spondylitis or in good health (not recorded which). The source material was blood, either unsorted or a sorted T cell fraction (not recorded which).

CDR3 sequence (DNA): TGTGCCAGCAGTTCCGTAGGGTCTAGCACAGATACGCAGTATTTT. Protein product: CASSSVGSSTDTQYF. The chain is built from TRBV12-3 or TRBV12-4 and TRBJ2-3; no definite D call. Trimming took 4 bases from V and 0 from J, leaving 11 bases between them. The CDR3 covers 15 residues.